Following are 9 T cell receptor beta chains from one sample sequenced in a study of shared T cell receptors in the human thymus. Profiled with immunoSEQ multiplex PCR; TCRdb holds only in-frame clones, not every one. The data show about 380,000 clones, around 93% seen once. The sequencing sample was made of thymocytes. Source of these receptors: a human donor.

This clone was counted a single time. The chain links TRBV5-5 to TRBJ1-3; the match to TRBD1 covers 8 bases. The CDR3 spans 19 residues. Germline CDR1 reads SGHKS; CDR2 reads YYEKEE (reference sequence). V lost 0 bases to trimming and J lost 3 bases; unmatched junction nucleotides: 14. CDR3 sequence reads: CASSLAQGAHRNVGNTIYF. In DNA, the CDR3 is TGTGCCAGCAGCTTGGCGCAGGGGGCTCATCGCAACGTTGGAAACACCATATATTTT.

This chain joins TRBV28 and TRBJ2-1; 9 nucleotides agree with TRBD2. This CDR3 has 17 amino acids. Trimming cost V 5 bases and J 6 bases; bases outside gene matches: 14. In germline, CDR1 is MDHEN, CDR2 SYDVKM. CDR3 in DNA: TGTGCCAGCAGTCCCTGCGAGACTAGCGGTATAGGCAATGAGCAGTTCTTC. Translation: CASSPCETSGIGNEQFF.

The chain carries TRBV6-1 and TRBJ1-5; no reliable D call. This CDR3 spans 13 amino acids. V gave up 4 bases and J gave up 7 bases, with 11 bases separating them. Germline V gives CDR1 MNHNS, CDR2 SASEGT. In DNA form, the CDR3 reads TGTGCCAGCAGTGCCGAAGGGAAACAGCCCCAGCATTTT. Translation: CASSAEGKQPQHF.

The chain recombines TRBV28 with TRBJ2-7, with TRBD2 identical over 10 bases. J lost 5 bases, V lost 6 bases, and 22 bases had no gene match. Germline lookup yields CDR1 MDHEN and CDR2 SYDVKM. The CDR3 has 19 amino acids. CDR3 protein: CASRFRTSGFPSFLNEQYF. The CDR3 coding sequence is TGTGCCAGCAGGTTCCGGACTAGCGGTTTTCCTTCTTTCCTCAACGAGCAGTACTTC.

The genes are TRBV25-1 and TRBJ1-2; possible D gene TRBD1, 6 bases. Germline V gives CDR1 MGHDK, CDR2 SYGVNS. Trimming cost V 2 bases and J 7 bases, with 17 bases left between them. This CDR3 comprises 15 residues. The CDR3 loop reads CASSERGRVGAGYTF. In DNA form, the CDR3 reads TGTGCCAGCAGTGAACGGGGCAGGGTGGGGGCTGGCTACACCTTC.

The genes are TRBV4-2 and TRBJ2-1; the match to TRBD2 covers 12 bases. Germline V gene data show CDR1 as LGHNA and CDR2 as YNFKEQ. After removal of 1 base from V and 4 bases from J, the junction contained 8 bases not matched to a gene. The CDR3 loop spans 18 amino acids. CDR3 nucleotides: TGTGCCAGCAGCCAAGGTGAGGGGGGGACTAGCGGGTACAATGAGCAGTTCTTC. It translates to CASSQGEGGTSGYNEQFF.

This chain's CDR3 is CAISTGTSEGANEQFF. For the CDR3, the DNA is TGTGCCATCAGTACCGGGACTAGCGAGGGGGCCAATGAGCAGTTCTTC. The rearrangement uses TRBV10-3 and TRBJ2-1, with 10 bases fitting TRBD2. The V segment lost 5 bases and the J segment 6 bases; nucleotides outside the gene matches: 10. The CDR3 consists of 16 residues. Germline V lookup: CDR1 ENHRY, CDR2 SYGVKD.

The chain carries TRBV27 and TRBJ2-3; tentatively, D is TRBD1 or TRBD2 (6 bases each). Germline V gene sequence: CDR1 MNHEY, CDR2 SMNVEV (reference sequence). CDR3 length: 14 residues. V dropped 3 bases and J dropped 5 bases, with 12 bases sitting between them. The CDR3 here is CASSFRGRIDTQYF. As DNA, the CDR3 is TGTGCCAGCAGTTTTCGGGGGCGGATAGATACGCAGTATTTT.

This clone was seen just once. The chain uses TRBV5-6 and TRBJ2-7; D not resolved. CDR3 size: 14 residues. Between the trimmed V and J ends, which lost 0 bases and 0 bases, there was a span of 7 bases. Germline CDR1 and CDR2: SGHDT and YYEEEE. The DNA of the CDR3 is TGTGCCAGCAGCTTGGACAGAAACTCCTACGAGCAGTACTTC. Translation: CASSLDRNSYEQYF.